Each of the 28 T cell receptor beta chains below was sequenced from the same sample in a study of cytomegalovirus exposure and HLA in healthy donors. PCR employed 60 Vbeta and 13 Jbeta primers. Measured with immunoSEQ multiplex PCR; TCRdb has only the in-frame clones, and not every one. The sample consists of some 170,000 clones, approximately 85% of them appearing once. Sequenced: PBMCs. These receptors came from a man in his fifties in good health and CMV-seropositive.

V usage is TRBV28 and J usage is TRBJ2-1, with D possibly being TRBD2 (6 bases). CDR1 is MDHEN and CDR2 is SYDVKM in the germline V gene. V was pared by 5 bases and J by 8 bases, with 19 bases between. The CDR3 runs to 15 residues. CDR3 in amino acids: CASSPGTPPLDEQFF. The DNA for the CDR3 is TGTGCCAGCAGTCCCGGGACTCCGCCCCTTGATGAGCAGTTCTTC.

The gene calls are TRBV29-1 and TRBJ2-5; D unclear. V was cut by 7 bases and J by 5 bases, with 17 bases left in between. CDR1 and CDR2 from the germline V gene are SQVTM and ANQGSEA. The CDR3 covers 13 residues. The CDR3 sequence is CSANTGFPETQYF. CDR3 nucleotides: TGCAGCGCAAATACCGGGTTTCCCGAGACCCAGTACTTC.

There are a few counts of this clone. The chain links TRBV9 to TRBJ2-2; TRBD2 matches at 8 bases. The trim removed 2 bases at V and 1 base at J, leaving 4 bases unmatched. CDR1 is SGDLS and CDR2 is YYNGEE in the germline V gene. The CDR3 spans 16 residues. CDR3 amino acids: CASSVGLAGNTGELFF. The CDR3 DNA follows: TGTGCCAGCAGCGTCGGTCTAGCGGGGAACACCGGGGAGCTGTTTTTT.

This chain links TRBV6-4 with TRBJ2-1; 11 nucleotides agree with TRBD2. Germline CDR1 and CDR2: MRHNA and SNTAGT. CDR3 length equals 14 residues. V shed 4 bases, J shed 6 bases, and the junction held 2 bases outside the gene matches. The chain's CDR3 is CASSGLAGGNEQFF. The DNA for the CDR3 is TGTGCCAGCAGTGGTCTAGCGGGAGGCAATGAGCAGTTCTTC.

V and J are TRBV5-6 and TRBJ1-2; TRBD1 aligns across 12 bases. This CDR3 region has 17 residues. Germline lookup yields CDR1 SGHDT and CDR2 YYEEEE. V shed 1 base and J 4 bases; nucleotides not matched to a gene: 8. CDR3 nucleotide sequence: TGTGCCAGCAGCTTGCTAGGGACAGGGGGCGTAGGCTATGGCTACACCTTC. Translating it yields CASSLLGTGGVGYGYTF.

This chain joins TRBV7-3 and TRBJ2-7, with D maybe TRBD2 (6 bases). This CDR3 has 15 residues. Per germline, CDR1 SGHTA and CDR2 FQGTGA. V was cut by 4 bases and J by 0 bases, with 13 bases left in between. CDR3 sequence (DNA): TGTGCCAGCAGCTCGGCCCCGGGAGCCTCCTACGAGCAGTACTTC. Protein: CASSSAPGASYEQYF.

The rearrangement joins TRBV30 to TRBJ1-2, with 8 nucleotides matching TRBD1. CDR1 is GTSNPN and CDR2 is SVGIG in the germline V gene (reference sequence). This CDR3 is 16 amino acids long. The V gene end was trimmed by 0 bases and the J gene end by 2 bases; junction bases not matched to a gene: 8. The CDR3 loop reads CAWSVRGQGYNYGYTF. The CDR3 nucleotides are TGTGCCTGGAGTGTACGAGGACAGGGCTACAACTATGGCTACACCTTC.

The chain combines TRBV10-3 with TRBJ2-5; 10 bases align to TRBD2. V dropped 5 bases and J dropped 2; count of bases not matched to a gene: 2. Looked up from germline, CDR1 is ENHRY and CDR2 is SYGVKD. The CDR3 covers 14 residues. CDR3 sequence reads: CAISSSGGQETQYF. In DNA, the CDR3 is TGTGCCATCAGTTCTAGCGGGGGACAAGAGACCCAGTACTTC.

This chain connects TRBV18 to TRBJ2-1, with 10 bases that match TRBD1. The CDR3 extends over 15 amino acids. Trimming removed 1 base from V and 9 bases from J; junction bases left unmatched: 6. Germline V CDR1 and CDR2: KGHSH, LQKENI. In DNA, the CDR3 is TGTGCCAGCTCACCACTCCCCGGGACAGGGGTTGAGCAGTTCTTC. It specifies CASSPLPGTGVEQFF.

The J gene is TRBJ2-5, the V gene TRBV7-2; 14 bases map to TRBD2. Germline V gene sequence: CDR1 SGHTA, CDR2 FQGNSA. The CDR3 spans 16 residues. V dropped 5 bases and J dropped 4; count of bases not matched to a gene: 6. CDR3 sequence (DNA): TGTGCCAGCAGCAGATCGACTAGCGGGGGGGTAGAGACCCAGTACTTC. Translating it yields CASSRSTSGGVETQYF.

V is TRBV7-9 and J is TRBJ2-7, with 11 bases lining up with TRBD1. The CDR3 spans 13 residues. Germline CDR1 SEHNR, CDR2 FQNEAQ (reference sequence). V was clipped by 7 bases and J by 6 bases; unmatched bases: 5. The CDR3 sequence: CASTGQGAGEQYF. In DNA, the CDR3 is TGTGCCAGCACCGGACAGGGGGCGGGCGAGCAGTACTTC.

This chain uses TRBV28 with TRBJ2-2; no firm D call. CDR1 and CDR2 (germline): MDHEN, SYDVKM. This CDR3 is 16 amino acids long. V lost 5 bases and J 6 bases, leaving 19 bases between the germline ends. The CDR3 DNA sequence: TGTGCCAGCAGTCTAAGGATGCCTGGCAGCGCCGGGGAGCTGTTTTTT. Encoded protein: CASSLRMPGSAGELFF.

The genes are TRBV29-1 and TRBJ1-5; D gene uncertain. The CDR3 is 13 residues long. Germline V CDR1 and CDR2: SQVTM, ANQGSEA. With 6 bases removed from V and 0 bases from J, the gap between germline ends came to 9 bases. The CDR3 protein is CSVVDSSNQPQHF. The CDR3 coding sequence is TGCAGCGTCGTTGATAGTAGCAATCAGCCCCAGCATTTT.

The chain couples TRBV7-9 to TRBJ2-5; maybe TRBD1 (6 bases). The V end was cut by 5 bases, the J end by 5 bases, with 18 bases between. The CDR3 totals 15 residues. CDR1 is SEHNR and CDR2 is FQNEAQ in the germline V gene (reference sequence). This CDR3 reads CASSLLGGAEETQYF. The CDR3 nucleotides read TGTGCCAGCAGCCTACTTGGGGGCGCGGAGGAGACCCAGTACTTC. Variable domain in full (rest from reference TRBV7-9 and TRBJ2-5): DTGVSQNPRHKITKRGQNVTFRCDPISEHNRLYWYRQTLGQGPEFLTYFQNEAQLEKSRLLSDRFSAERPKGSFSTLEIQRTEQGDSAMYLCASSLLGGAEETQYFGPGTRLLVL.

The chain uses TRBV19 and TRBJ2-7; 10 nucleotides match TRBD2. The V gene end was trimmed by 1 base and the J gene end by 1 base; junction bases not matched to a gene: 1. CDR3 length: 15 amino acids. CDR1 and CDR2 (germline): LNHDA, SQIVND (reference sequence). DNA for the CDR3: TGTGCCAGTAGTATAGTACTAGCGGGATCCTACGAGCAGTACTTC. Its translation: CASSIVLAGSYEQYF.

The V call is TRBV7-3, the J call TRBJ2-1, with 13 bases that match TRBD2. CDR1 is SGHTA and CDR2 is FQGTGA in the germline V gene. The CDR3 totals 15 residues. V was pared by 5 bases and J by 5 bases, with 3 bases of the junction left unmatched. The CDR3 spells CASSLGTSGNNEQFF. CDR3 DNA: TGTGCCAGCAGCCTCGGGACTAGCGGGAACAATGAGCAGTTCTTC.

The V and J genes are TRBV28 and TRBJ1-2; D is perhaps TRBD1 (5 bases). V shed 6 bases and J shed 6 bases, with 14 bases lying between them. The CDR3 covers 13 residues. CDR1 and CDR2 from the germline V gene are MDHEN and SYDVKM. CDR3 sequence (DNA): TGTGCCAGCAGCCAAGTAATAGGGGATGGCTACACCTTC. This gives the protein CASSQVIGDGYTF.

This chain uses TRBV28 with TRBJ2-2, with TRBD2 identical over 8 bases. Germline loops: CDR1 MDHEN, CDR2 SYDVKM. The CDR3 consists of 16 residues. With V trimmed by 4 bases and J by 6 bases, 10 bases remained unmatched. The CDR3 reads CASSSPPGLEAGELFF. In nucleotides, the CDR3 is TGTGCCAGCAGTTCCCCACCGGGACTAGAGGCCGGGGAGCTGTTTTTT.

The V and J genes are TRBV2 and TRBJ2-7, with 10 bases aligning to TRBD1. CDR1 SNHLY and CDR2 FYNNEI come from the germline V gene. V trimming: 2 bases; J trimming: 5 bases; junction bases outside the gene matches: 15. The CDR3 loop spans 18 amino acids. The CDR3 region has the DNA TGTGCCAGCAGTGAATTTCTCCGCATGGGACAGGGGCGTAACGAGCAGTACTTC. As protein: CASSEFLRMGQGRNEQYF.

V usage is TRBV19 and J usage is TRBJ1-4, with 10 bases aligning to TRBD1. The ends lost 6 bases at V and 6 bases at J; junction bases unmatched: 10. Germline assignment: CDR1 LNHDA and CDR2 SQIVND (reference sequence). CDR3 length equals 16 residues. CDR3 loop: CASSNVWGQGYEKLFF. The DNA for the CDR3 is TGTGCCAGTAGCAACGTATGGGGACAGGGGTATGAAAAACTGTTTTTT.

The V and J genes are TRBV19 and TRBJ2-7, with 8 bases identical to TRBD2. This CDR3 is 14 amino acids long. Trimming took 3 bases from V and 1 from J; bases not matched to a gene: 2. Germline-derived CDR1 and CDR2 are LNHDA and SQIVND (reference sequence). CDR3 DNA: TGTGCCAGTAGTATGGCTAGCGGGTCCTACGAGCAGTACTTC. This gives the protein CASSMASGSYEQYF.

The chain joins TRBV9 to TRBJ1-2; D is possibly TRBD1 (5 bases). This CDR3 has 13 amino acids. Germline V gene lookup returns CDR1 SGDLS and CDR2 YYNGEE. Trimming cost V 5 bases and J 3 bases, with 11 bases left between them. The chain's CDR3 is CASRDQGYYGYTF. CDR3 in DNA: TGTGCCAGCAGGGATCAGGGATACTATGGCTACACCTTC.

Regarding this clone: Additional DNA sequences in this sample encode the identical CDR3. The J gene is TRBJ1-5, the V gene TRBV19; maybe TRBD1 (5 bases). The V end was cut by 2 bases, the J end by 2 bases, with 7 bases between. Germline CDR1 and CDR2: LNHDA and SQIVND (reference sequence). This CDR3 comprises 14 residues. The CDR3 here is CASSISGGNQPQHF. The CDR3 region has the DNA TGTGCCAGTAGTATATCGGGGGGCAATCAGCCCCAGCATTTT.

In this sample, this clone turned up a few times. The chain couples TRBV25-1 to TRBJ1-1, with a possible D match to TRBD1 (6 bases). V was pared by 6 bases and J by 4 bases, with 9 bases between. This CDR3 has 12 residues. CDR1 and CDR2 (germline): MGHDK, SYGVNS. The CDR3 DNA reads as TGTGCCAGCAGGGGGGCCGCCACTGAAGCTTTCTTT. Amino acid sequence: CASRGAATEAFF. The whole variable domain, filled in from reference TRBV25-1 and TRBJ1-1, reads EADIYQTPRYLVIGTGKKITLECSQTMGHDKMYWYQQDPGMELHLIHYSYGVNSTEKGDLSSESTVSRIRTEHFPLTLESARPSHTSQYLCASRGAATEAFFGQGTRLTVV.

The chain recombines TRBV6-1 with TRBJ1-2, with 7 positions matching TRBD1. The CDR3 has 13 residues. The germline gives CDR1 MNHNS, CDR2 SASEGT. Trimming cost V 6 bases and J 3 bases; bases outside gene matches: 4. The CDR3 DNA reads TGTGCCAGCAGAAAAGACAGGGACTATGGCTACACCTTC. Its protein product is CASRKDRDYGYTF.

This sequence joins TRBV30 and TRBJ1-5; D not certain. Trimming left V 0 bases short and J 4 bases short, with 10 bases between. Germline assignment: CDR1 GTSNPN and CDR2 SVGIG (reference sequence). The CDR3 has 14 residues. Written as DNA, the CDR3 is TGTGCCTGGAGTGTAGAGAGGGATAATCAGCCCCAGCATTTT. Translated: CAWSVERDNQPQHF.

This chain uses TRBV11-2 with TRBJ1-2; 9 bases line up with TRBD1. V dropped 4 bases and J dropped 3; count of bases not matched to a gene: 3. Per the germline V gene, CDR1 is SGHAT and CDR2 is FQNNGV. The CDR3 totals 14 residues. CDR3 DNA sequence: TGTGCCAGCAGCTCGGACAGGGGAGACTATGGCTACACCTTC. It specifies CASSSDRGDYGYTF.

This chain's CDR3 is CASSFSMNRGLTDTQYF. CDR3 sequence (DNA): TGTGCCAGCAGCTTCAGTATGAACAGGGGGTTAACAGATACGCAGTATTTT. V and J are TRBV11-3 and TRBJ2-3; 8 nucleotides match TRBD1. The CDR3 has 17 residues. V gave up 3 bases and J gave up 3 bases; unmatched junction bases: 11. Germline values: CDR1 SGHNT, CDR2 YENEEA.